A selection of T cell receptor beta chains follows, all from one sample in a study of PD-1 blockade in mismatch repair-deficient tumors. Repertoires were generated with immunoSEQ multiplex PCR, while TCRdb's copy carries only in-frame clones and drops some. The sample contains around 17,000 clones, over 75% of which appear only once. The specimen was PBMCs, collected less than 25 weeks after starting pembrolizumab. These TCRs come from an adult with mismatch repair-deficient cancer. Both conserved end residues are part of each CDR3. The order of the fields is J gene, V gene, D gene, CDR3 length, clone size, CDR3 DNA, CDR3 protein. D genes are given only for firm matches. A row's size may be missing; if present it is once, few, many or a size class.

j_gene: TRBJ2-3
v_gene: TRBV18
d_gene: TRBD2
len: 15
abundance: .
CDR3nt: TGTGCCAGCTCACGCGCACTAGCGGTCACAGATACGCAGTATTTT
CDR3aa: CASSRALAVTDTQYF

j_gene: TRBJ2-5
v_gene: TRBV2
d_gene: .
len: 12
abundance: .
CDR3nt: TGTGCCAGCCGCACGGGGTGGGAGACCCAGTACTTC
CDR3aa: CASRTGWETQYF

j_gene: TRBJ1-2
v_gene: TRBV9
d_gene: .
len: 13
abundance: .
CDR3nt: TGTGCCAGCAGCGTAGGGGGGGTAGGTGGCTACACCTTC
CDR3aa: CASSVGGVGGYTF

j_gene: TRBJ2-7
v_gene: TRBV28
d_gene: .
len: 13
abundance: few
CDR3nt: TGTGCCAGCAGGGACAGTAGCTCCTACGAGCAGTACTTC
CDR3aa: CASRDSSSYEQYF

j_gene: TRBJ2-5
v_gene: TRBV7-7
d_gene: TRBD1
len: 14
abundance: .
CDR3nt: TGTGCTAGCAGCATAGGACAGGGTGGGGAGACCCAGTACTTC
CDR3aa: CASSIGQGGETQYF

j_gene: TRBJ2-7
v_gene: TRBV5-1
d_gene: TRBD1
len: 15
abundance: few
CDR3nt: TGCGCCAGCAGCACTGGACAGGTAGGACCCTACGAGCAGTACTTC
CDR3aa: CASSTGQVGPYEQYF

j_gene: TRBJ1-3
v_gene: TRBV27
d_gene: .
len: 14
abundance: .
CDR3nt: TGTGCCAGCAGTACCCTGGGGCCTCGAAACACCATATATTTT
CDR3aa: CASSTLGPRNTIYF

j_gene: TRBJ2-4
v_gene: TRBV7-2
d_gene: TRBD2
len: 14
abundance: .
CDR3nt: TGTGCCAGCAGCCCTAGCGGGAGCCAAAACATTCAGTACTTC
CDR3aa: CASSPSGSQNIQYF

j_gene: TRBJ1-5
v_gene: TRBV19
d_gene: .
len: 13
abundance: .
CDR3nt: TGTGCCAGTAGGCAGGGGCTGTATCAGCCCCAGCATTTT
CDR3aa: CASRQGLYQPQHF

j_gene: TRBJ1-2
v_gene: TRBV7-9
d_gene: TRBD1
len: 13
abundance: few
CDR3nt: TGTGCCAGCAGCCCGGGACAGGGGGACGGCTACACCTTC
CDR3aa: CASSPGQGDGYTF

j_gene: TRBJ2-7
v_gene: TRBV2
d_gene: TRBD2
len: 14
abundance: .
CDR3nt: TGTGCCGGGGGACTAGCGGGATTACACTACGAGCAGTACTTC
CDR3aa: CAGGLAGLHYEQYF

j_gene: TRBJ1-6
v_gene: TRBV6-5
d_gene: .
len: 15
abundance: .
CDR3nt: TGTGCCAGCAGTTACTCTTCGGGGTCCTCTTCACCCCTCCACTTT
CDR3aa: CASSYSSGSSSPLHF

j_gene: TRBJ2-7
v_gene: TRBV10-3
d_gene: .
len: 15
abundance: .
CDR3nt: TGTGCCATCAGTGAGTCGGGTAGCGACTCCTACGAGCAGTACTTC
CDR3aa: CAISESGSDSYEQYF

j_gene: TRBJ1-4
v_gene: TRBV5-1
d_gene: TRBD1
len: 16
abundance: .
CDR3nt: TGCGCCAGCAGCGAGGCGGGCGGACAGGGGAGTGAAAAACTGTTTTTT
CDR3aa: CASSEAGGQGSEKLFF

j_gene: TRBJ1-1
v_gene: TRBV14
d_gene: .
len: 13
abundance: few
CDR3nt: TGTGCCAGCAGCCAAGATAGAGGCACTGAAGCTTTCTTT
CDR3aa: CASSQDRGTEAFF

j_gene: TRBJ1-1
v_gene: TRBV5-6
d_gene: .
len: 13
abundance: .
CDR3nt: TGTGCCAGCAGCTTGGGGGAGATCACTGAAGCTTTCTTT
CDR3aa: CASSLGEITEAFF

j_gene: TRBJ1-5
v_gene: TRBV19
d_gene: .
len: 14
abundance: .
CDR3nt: TGTGCCAGTTGGACTCGAGATAGCAATCAGCCCCAGCATTTT
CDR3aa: CASWTRDSNQPQHF

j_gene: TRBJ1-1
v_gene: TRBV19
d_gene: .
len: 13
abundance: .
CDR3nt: TGTGCCAGTAGTATCCGGGGGGTGGCTGAAGCTTTCTTT
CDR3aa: CASSIRGVAEAFF

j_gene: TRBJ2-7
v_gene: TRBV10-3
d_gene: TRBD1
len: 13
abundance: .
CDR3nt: TGTGCCTCGCAGGGACAGGCATCCTACGAGCAGTACTTC
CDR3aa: CASQGQASYEQYF

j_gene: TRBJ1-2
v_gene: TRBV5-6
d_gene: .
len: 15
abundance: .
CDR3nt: TGTGCCAGCAGCTTTAAGGGACAAGATAACTATGGCTACACCTTC
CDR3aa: CASSFKGQDNYGYTF

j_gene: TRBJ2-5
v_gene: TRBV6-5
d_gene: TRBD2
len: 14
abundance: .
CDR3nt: TGTGCCAGCAGCCCCCGGACTAGCGGGGAGACCCAGTACTTC
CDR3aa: CASSPRTSGETQYF

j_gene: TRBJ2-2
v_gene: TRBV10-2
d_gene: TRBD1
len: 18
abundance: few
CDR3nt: TGCGCCAGCAGTGAGGCATTGGGACAGGGGTTGAGCACCGGGGAGCTGTTTTTT
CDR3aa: CASSEALGQGLSTGELFF

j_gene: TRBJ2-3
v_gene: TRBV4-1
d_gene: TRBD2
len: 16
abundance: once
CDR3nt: TGCGCCAGCAGCCAACCAGGACTAGTGATTCCAGATACGCAGTATTTT
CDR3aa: CASSQPGLVIPDTQYF

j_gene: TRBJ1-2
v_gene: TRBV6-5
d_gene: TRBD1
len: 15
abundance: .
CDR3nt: TGTGCCAGCAGTCCCGGGACAGGGGGCGGCTATGGCTACACCTTC
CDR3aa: CASSPGTGGGYGYTF

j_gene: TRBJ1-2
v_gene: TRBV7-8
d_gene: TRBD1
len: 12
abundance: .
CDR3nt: TGTGCCAGCAGCCGGACAGGGTGGGGCTACACCTTC
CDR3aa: CASSRTGWGYTF

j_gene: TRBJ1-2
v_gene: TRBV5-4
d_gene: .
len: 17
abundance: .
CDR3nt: TGTGCCAGCAGCCCCCCCGGAGGAGGGAATAGTGGCTATGGCTACACCTTC
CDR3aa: CASSPPGGGNSGYGYTF

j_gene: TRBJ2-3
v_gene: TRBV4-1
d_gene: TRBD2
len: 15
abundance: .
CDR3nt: TGCGCCAGCAGCCAAGAGGGACTAGACACAGATACGCAGTATTTT
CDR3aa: CASSQEGLDTDTQYF

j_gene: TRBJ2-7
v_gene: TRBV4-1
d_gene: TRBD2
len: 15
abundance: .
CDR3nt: TGCGCCAGCAGGTCCGGGGCAGCGGGAGGTTACGAGCAGTACTTC
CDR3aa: CASRSGAAGGYEQYF

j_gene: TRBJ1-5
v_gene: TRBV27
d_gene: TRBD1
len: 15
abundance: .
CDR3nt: TGTGCCAGCAGTTTACAAAAGGGGGCAAATCAGCCCCAGCATTTT
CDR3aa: CASSLQKGANQPQHF

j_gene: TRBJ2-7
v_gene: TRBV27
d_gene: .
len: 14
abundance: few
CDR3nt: TGTGCCAGCCGACCGTCACAGGGCGGCTACGAGCAGTACTTC
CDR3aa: CASRPSQGGYEQYF

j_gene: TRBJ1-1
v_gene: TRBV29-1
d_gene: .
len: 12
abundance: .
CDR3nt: TGCAGCGTTGGCTGGGGGCGGGAGGAAGCTTTCTTT
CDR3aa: CSVGWGREEAFF

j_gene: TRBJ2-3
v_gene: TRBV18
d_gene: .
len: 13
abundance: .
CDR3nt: TGTGCCAGCTCCCCGGGAAGCACAGATACGCAGTATTTT
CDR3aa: CASSPGSTDTQYF

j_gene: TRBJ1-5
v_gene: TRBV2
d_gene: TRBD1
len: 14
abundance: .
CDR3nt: TGTGCCAGCAATGACAGGGATAGCAATCAGCCCCAGCATTTT
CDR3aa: CASNDRDSNQPQHF

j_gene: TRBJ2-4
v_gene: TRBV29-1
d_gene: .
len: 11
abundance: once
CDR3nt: TGCAGCGTTGACTGGGGGCTCCAAAGGTACTTC
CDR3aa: CSVDWGLQRYF

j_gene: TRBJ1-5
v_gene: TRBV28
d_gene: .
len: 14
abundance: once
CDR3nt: TGTGCCAGCGGAAGGGGGGGTCTCGTCCAGCCCCAGCATTTT
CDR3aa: CASGRGGLVQPQHF

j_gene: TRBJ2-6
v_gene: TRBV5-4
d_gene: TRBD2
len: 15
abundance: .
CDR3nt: TGTGCCTCCGTGAGCGGGAGGGATGGGGCCAACGTCCTGACTTTC
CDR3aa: CASVSGRDGANVLTF

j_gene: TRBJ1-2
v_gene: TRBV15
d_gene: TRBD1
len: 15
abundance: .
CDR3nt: TGTGCCACCAGCAACCGGGACAGGGGCAACTATGGCTACACCTTC
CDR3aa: CATSNRDRGNYGYTF

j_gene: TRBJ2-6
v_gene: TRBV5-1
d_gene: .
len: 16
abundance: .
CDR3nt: TGCGCCAGCAGCCTTTGGGGGGTTGCCGGGGCCAACGTCCTGACTTTC
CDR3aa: CASSLWGVAGANVLTF

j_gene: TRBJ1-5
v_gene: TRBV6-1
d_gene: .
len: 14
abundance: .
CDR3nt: TGTGCCAGCAATCCCGGGGGGACAAATCAGCCCCAGCATTTT
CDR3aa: CASNPGGTNQPQHF

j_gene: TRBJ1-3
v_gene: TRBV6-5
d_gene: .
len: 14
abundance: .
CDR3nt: TGTGCCAGCAGTCGGACTTACTCTGGAAACACCATATATTTT
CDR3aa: CASSRTYSGNTIYF

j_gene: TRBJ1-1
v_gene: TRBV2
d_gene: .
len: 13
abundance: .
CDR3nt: TGTGCCAGCAGTGAACAGGGGAACACTGAAGCTTTCTTT
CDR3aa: CASSEQGNTEAFF

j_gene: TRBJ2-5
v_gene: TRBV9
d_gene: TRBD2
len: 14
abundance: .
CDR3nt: TGTGCCAGCAGCCATAGCGGGAGATGGGAGACCCAGTACTTC
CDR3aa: CASSHSGRWETQYF

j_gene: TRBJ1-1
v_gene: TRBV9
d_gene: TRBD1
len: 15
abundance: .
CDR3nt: TGTGCCAGCAGCGTAGTTGGACAGGGTGATACTGAAGCTTTCTTT
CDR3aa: CASSVVGQGDTEAFF

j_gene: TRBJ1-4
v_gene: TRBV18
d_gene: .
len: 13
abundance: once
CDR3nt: TGTGCCAGCTCACCGGACAGAAGTGAAAAACTGTTTTTT
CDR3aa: CASSPDRSEKLFF

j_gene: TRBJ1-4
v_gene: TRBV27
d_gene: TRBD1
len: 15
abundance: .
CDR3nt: TGTGCCAGCAGTGCGGACAGGGAAAAGGATGAAAAACTGTTTTTT
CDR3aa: CASSADREKDEKLFF

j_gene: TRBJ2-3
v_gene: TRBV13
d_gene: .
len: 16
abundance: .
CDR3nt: TGTGCCAGCAGCTTAAGTGTGACAGCCAGCACAGATACGCAGTATTTT
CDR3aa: CASSLSVTASTDTQYF

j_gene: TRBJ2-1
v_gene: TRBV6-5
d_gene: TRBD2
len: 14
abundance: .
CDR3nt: TGTGCCAGCAGGCCTTCTAGCGGGTACAATGAGCAGTTCTTC
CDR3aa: CASRPSSGYNEQFF

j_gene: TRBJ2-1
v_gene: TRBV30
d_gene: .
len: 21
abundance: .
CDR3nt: TGTGCCTGGAGGGGGGACAGGGCAACAGCGGGAGGGCCGTGGTCCTACAATGAGCAGTTCTTC
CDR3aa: CAWRGDRATAGGPWSYNEQFF

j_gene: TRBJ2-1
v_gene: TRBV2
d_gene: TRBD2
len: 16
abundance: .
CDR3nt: TGTGCCAGCGGGGGGCGCGGGACTAGCGGATACAATGAGCAGTTCTTC
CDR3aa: CASGGRGTSGYNEQFF

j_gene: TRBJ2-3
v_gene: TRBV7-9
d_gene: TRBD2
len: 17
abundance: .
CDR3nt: TGTGCCAGCAGCCGACCACCTAGCGGGAGTACCACAGATACGCAGTATTTT
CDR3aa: CASSRPPSGSTTDTQYF

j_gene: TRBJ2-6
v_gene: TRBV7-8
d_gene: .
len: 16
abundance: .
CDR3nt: TGTGCCAGCAGCCCCGTAGGGGTCTTTGGGGCCAACGTCCTGACTTTC
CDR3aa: CASSPVGVFGANVLTF

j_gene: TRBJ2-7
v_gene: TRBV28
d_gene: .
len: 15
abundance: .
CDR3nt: TGTGCCAGCAGTTTATTTGAGGGCGGGGCCTACGAGCAGTACTTC
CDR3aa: CASSLFEGGAYEQYF